A single sample gave rise to the 12 T cell receptor beta chains below, sequenced in a study of CD8 T cells in ankylosing spondylitis. Their cognate antigens are unknown. Study-level findings and limits: Blood from ankylosing spondylitis patients appeared to carry a characteristic roughly eight-variant TCR beta motif.

TCRdb re-called the 5' RACE reads with MiXCR, one entry per CDR3 protein. The sample holds under 850,000 distinct CDR3 sequences, under 20% seen once. The sample taken for sequencing was blood, either unsorted or a sorted T cell fraction (not recorded which). The origin of the receptors is a male donor with ankylosing spondylitis.

CDR3 sequence (DNA): TGTGCCAGCTCACCAGGGACTAGCGGGCCCATCTACAATGAGCAGTTCTTC. It encodes CASSPGTSGPIYNEQFF. The rearrangement joins TRBV18 to TRBJ2-1; 12 bases map to TRBD2. The ends lost 2 bases at V and 3 bases at J; junction bases unmatched: 5. The germline V gene encodes CDR1 KGHSH and CDR2 LQKENI. The CDR3 contains 17 residues. The variable domain in full, with the rest retrieved from reference TRBV18 and TRBJ2-1, is NAGVMQNPRHLVRRRGQEARLRCSPMKGHSHVYWYRQLPEEGLKFMVYLQKENIIDESGMPKERFSAEFPKEGPSILRIQQVVRGDSAAYFCASSPGTSGPIYNEQFFGPGTRLTVL.

The rearrangement links TRBV7-2 to TRBJ1-1, with D tentatively TRBD1 (5 bases). The CDR3 extends over 15 amino acids. Trimming cost V 5 bases and J 1 base, with 14 bases left between them. CDR1 and CDR2 from the germline V gene are SGHTA and FQGNSA. The CDR3 loop is CASSTLREKNTEAFF. CDR3 nucleotides: TGTGCCAGCAGCACCCTCAGGGAAAAGAACACTGAAGCTTTCTTT.

This clonotype was observed at least ten times. The genes are TRBV5-4 and TRBJ1-4; no definite D call. V was cut by 0 bases and J by 0 bases, with 6 bases left in between. CDR3 length: 15 amino acids. Germline lookup yields CDR1 SGHNT and CDR2 YYREEE (reference sequence). The CDR3 coding sequence is TGTGCCAGCAGCTTGGAAGGTGCAACTAATGAAAAACTGTTTTTT. Translating gives CASSLEGATNEKLFF.

In this sample, this clonotype turned up a few times. The chain couples TRBV3-1 to TRBJ2-7, with 10 positions matching TRBD1. Trimming at V came to 4 bases and at J to 2 bases, leaving 11 bases not matched to a gene. The germline gives CDR1 LGHDT, CDR2 YNNKEL (reference sequence). CDR3 length: 17 residues. The CDR3: CASSPQPGQGETYEQYF. The DNA of the CDR3 is TGTGCCAGCAGCCCCCAACCCGGACAGGGGGAGACCTACGAGCAGTACTTC.

This clonotype turned up a few times. The chain recombines TRBV25-1 with TRBJ2-7; 10 bases line up with TRBD1. The CDR3 has 15 residues. Germline assignment: CDR1 MGHDK and CDR2 SYGVNS. V lost 6 bases and J lost 4; bases outside the gene matches: 9. CDR3 loop: CASRAPGTGVYEQYF. In nucleotides, the CDR3 is TGTGCCAGCAGAGCTCCCGGGACAGGGGTTTACGAGCAGTACTTC.

The chain links TRBV4-3 to TRBJ2-2, with D perhaps matching TRBD2 (5 bases). The V gene lost 0 bases and the J gene lost 5 bases, with 10 bases spanning the gap. Looked up from germline, CDR1 is LGHNA and CDR2 is YSLEER. This CDR3 is 15 amino acids long. The DNA of the CDR3 is TGCGCCAGCAGCCAAGATCTGAGGGTTACCGGGGAGCTGTTTTTT. Its translation is CASSQDLRVTGELFF.

This clonotype was observed a handful of times. The chain is built from TRBV5-1 and TRBJ1-3; the match to TRBD1 covers 8 bases. This CDR3 region has 15 residues. V shed 4 bases and J 4 bases; nucleotides not matched to a gene: 7. The germline gives CDR1 SGHRS, CDR2 YFSETQ. The CDR3 sequence is CASSDRTGTGNTIYF. The CDR3 DNA is TGCGCCAGCAGCGACCGGACAGGGACCGGAAACACCATATATTTT.

The sample holds many counts of this clonotype. At one of its ends the junction is not consistent with the germline gene, which may arise from a read error. J is TRBJ2-2 and V is TRBV5-1, with 7 bases matching TRBD1. This CDR3 has 15 residues. CDR1 is SGHRS and CDR2 is YFSETQ in the germline V gene. The CDR3 sequence is CASSLGGSNTGELFF. DNA for the CDR3: TGTGCCAGCAGTTTAGGGGGCTCGAACACCGGGGAGCTGTTTTTT.

This clonotype has a count of ten or more. V usage is TRBV12-3 or TRBV12-4 and J usage is TRBJ1-2, with D unclear. The V end lost 5 bases, the J end lost 2 bases, and 12 bases lay between the germline ends. This CDR3 has 14 residues. The CDR3 loop reads CASSRRGANYGYTF. The CDR3 nucleotides read TGTGCCAGCAGTCGACGGGGAGCCAACTATGGCTACACCTTC.

The V gene is TRBV10-3, the J gene TRBJ1-2, with 8 nucleotides matching TRBD1. This CDR3 contains 15 residues. After removal of 0 bases from V and 2 bases from J, the junction contained 2 bases not matched to a gene. Germline loops: CDR1 ENHRY, CDR2 SYGVKD. In DNA, the CDR3 is TGTGCCATCAGTGAGTCTACAGGGGGGAACTATGGCTACACCTTC. As protein: CAISESTGGNYGYTF.

The V gene is TRBV29-1, the J gene TRBJ2-1, with 11 nucleotides matching TRBD2. Trimming removed 0 bases from V and 3 bases from J; junction bases left unmatched: 10. CDR3 size: 18 residues. Germline-derived CDR1 and CDR2 are SQVTM and ANQGSEA. The CDR3, as DNA: TGCAGCGTTGAAGATCCGACTAGCGGGGCCACTGACTACAATGAGCAGTTCTTC. Translated, it gives CSVEDPTSGATDYNEQFF.

This clonotype was seen more than once but under ten times. The CDR3 nucleotides read TGCGCCAGCAGCCAAGGACAGGAGAACACTGAAGCTTTCTTT. This encodes CASSQGQENTEAFF. The genes are TRBV4-1 and TRBJ1-1, with D possibly TRBD1 on 6 matching bases. The CDR3 is made up of 14 amino acids. Trimming removed 1 base at V and 1 base at J, with 7 bases between. CDR1 is MGHRA, CDR2 YSYEKL, per germline.